One sample yielded the 29 T cell receptor beta chains listed below, sequenced in a study of blood T cell repertoires in COVID-19 (dated by TCRdb to 2019 to 2021). The library was made by the immunoSEQ multiplex PCR assay. As stored in TCRdb, this immuneACCESS dataset retains in-frame rearrangements with V and J assigned. A fraction of the clones does not appear; measured against another copy, unresolved V genes explain less than half of the discrepancy, and the remainder lacks a known reason. The sample yields 300,000 to 350,000 clones; approximately 90% were counted once. In total, the top ten clones hold more than 7.5% of the sample. Sample: peripheral blood. These receptors came from a man between 25 and 39 years old with COVID-19, enrolled during active disease.

The chain has TRBV28 and TRBJ2-3; 8 bases fit TRBD2. The CDR3 loop spans 16 amino acids. Germline values: CDR1 MDHEN, CDR2 SYDVKM. The V gene end was trimmed by 3 bases and the J gene end by 6 bases; junction bases not matched to a gene: 11. The CDR3 sequence is CASSFFGTSWMDTQYF. Here the CDR3 DNA reads TGTGCCAGCAGTTTCTTCGGGACTAGTTGGATGGATACGCAGTATTTT.

The chain employs TRBV7-2 and TRBJ1-4; possibly TRBD1 for D (6 bases). The CDR3 has 16 amino acids. Looked up from germline, CDR1 is SGHTA and CDR2 is FQGNSA. The ends were cut back, 5 bases at V and 1 base at J, with 14 bases in the middle. The CDR3 reads CASSPQTGGTNEKLFF. The CDR3 DNA is TGTGCCAGCAGCCCTCAGACAGGTGGAACTAATGAAAAACTGTTTTTT.

The V call is TRBV9, the J call TRBJ1-1; 12 bases line up with TRBD1. J gave up 8 bases and V 3 bases, and 8 bases lay outside the gene matches. In germline, CDR1 is SGDLS, CDR2 YYNGEE. The CDR3 extends over 15 amino acids. The CDR3 region is CASSATGTGGPEAFF. CDR3 nucleotides: TGTGCCAGCAGCGCAACCGGGACAGGGGGCCCGGAAGCTTTCTTT.

This clone was counted only a few times. The rearrangement links TRBV3-1 (or the pseudogene TRBV3-2) to TRBJ2-5; weak D call: TRBD2 (6 bases). This CDR3 spans 12 amino acids. Germline CDR1 LGHDT, CDR2 YNNKEL (reference sequence). The ends were cut back, 1 base at V and 7 bases at J, with 7 bases in the middle. DNA of the CDR3: TGTGCCAGCAGCCAAGCCGGGGGGACCCAGTACTTC. Translating gives CASSQAGGTQYF.

This chain joins TRBV19 and TRBJ1-2, with D perhaps TRBD1 (6 bases). There are 15 residues in the CDR3. Trimming pared 3 bases from V and 0 bases from J, leaving 11 bases between. CDR1 and CDR2 (germline): LNHDA, SQIVND (reference sequence). CDR3 nucleotides: TGTGCCAGTAGTATGATGGGGGCCACTAACTATGGCTACACCTTC. Amino acids: CASSMMGATNYGYTF.

The rearrangement joins TRBV11-3 to TRBJ2-1; 9 nucleotides agree with TRBD2. The CDR3 runs 15 residues. Germline trimming cut 5 bases from V and 8 bases from J; bases unmatched to any gene: 10. CDR1 is SGHNT, CDR2 YENEEA, per germline. The CDR3 spells CASSLLSGSLHEQFF. CDR3 in DNA: TGTGCCAGCAGCCTGCTTAGCGGGAGCCTCCATGAGCAGTTCTTC.

V gene TRBV19 combines with J gene TRBJ1-5, with TRBD1 identical over 8 bases. The germline gives CDR1 LNHDA, CDR2 SQIVND (reference sequence). The junction had 23 bases not matched to a gene; V was cut back by 1 base and J by 0 bases. The CDR3 has 23 amino acids. The CDR3 reads CASSIVGWTDRVHPDYSNQPQHF. The CDR3 nucleotides read TGTGCCAGTAGTATAGTTGGTTGGACGGACAGGGTCCATCCGGACTATAGCAATCAGCCCCAGCATTTT.

DNA for the CDR3: TGTGCCAGCACCCCAGAGGGAGCGGGCAATCAGCCCCAGCATTTT. Amino acids: CASTPEGAGNQPQHF. J is TRBJ1-5 and V is TRBV28; D unclear. There are 15 residues in the CDR3. CDR1 and CDR2 from the germline V gene are MDHEN and SYDVKM. V was clipped by 7 bases and J by 2 bases, with 15 bases between them.

This chain links TRBV9 with TRBJ1-2, with D unclear. The CDR3 is 13 amino acids. The ends were cut back, 3 bases at V and 6 bases at J, with 12 bases in the middle. The germline CDR1 and CDR2 sequences are SGDLS and YYNGEE. CDR3 nucleotide sequence: TGTGCCAGCAGCGGGGGTTGGCGGGATGGCTACACCTTC. Translating it yields CASSGGWRDGYTF.

V is TRBV5-1 and J is TRBJ2-1, with 10 bases aligning to TRBD2. V trimming: 0 bases; J trimming: 3 bases; junction bases outside the gene matches: 3. CDR1 SGHRS and CDR2 YFSETQ come from the germline V gene. This CDR3 spans 16 amino acids. This CDR3 is CASSLVGTSVYNEQFF. The DNA of the CDR3 is TGCGCCAGCAGCTTGGTGGGGACTAGCGTCTACAATGAGCAGTTCTTC.

V is TRBV6-5 and J is TRBJ1-3; TRBD1 is a possible D gene (5 bases). V was clipped by 0 bases and J by 2 bases, with 11 bases between them. The CDR3 runs 16 residues. CDR1 is MNHEY, CDR2 SVGAGI, per germline. CDR3 coding DNA: TGTGCCAGCAGTTACTCGCAGGGTTCGGCTGGAAACACCATATATTTT. Amino acids: CASSYSQGSAGNTIYF.

V and J are TRBV5-1 and TRBJ2-2; 8 positions match TRBD1. V lost 4 bases, J lost 6 bases, and 5 bases stayed unmatched. The CDR3 loop spans 14 amino acids. Germline CDR1 and CDR2: SGHRS and YFSETQ. The CDR3 coding sequence is TGCGCCAGCAGCCCCGGACAGGGATCCGGGGAGCTGTTTTTT. Translated, it gives CASSPGQGSGELFF.

The chain combines TRBV7-2 with TRBJ1-6; D possibly corresponds to TRBD1 (6 bases). Between the trimmed V and J ends, which lost 5 bases and 0 bases, there was a span of 14 bases. The CDR3 consists of 17 residues. CDR1 and CDR2 from the germline V gene are SGHTA and FQGNSA. The CDR3 DNA reads TGTGCCAGCAGCCCGAATGGACAGCGCTCCTATAATTCACCCCTCCACTTT. Its translation: CASSPNGQRSYNSPLHF.

The chain uses TRBV7-3 and TRBJ2-6; 11 bases are a match to TRBD1. The germline V gene has CDR1 SGHTA and CDR2 FQGTGA. This CDR3 region has 18 residues. V gave up 5 bases and J gave up 1 base; unmatched junction bases: 7. The CDR3 reads CASSVGQGATSGANVLTF. The DNA of the CDR3 is TGTGCCAGCAGCGTAGGACAGGGGGCAACGTCTGGGGCCAACGTCCTGACTTTC.

This clone occurred once. This sequence joins TRBV10-3 and TRBJ2-3, with D unclear. CDR1 is ENHRY, CDR2 SYGVKD, per germline. The CDR3 extends over 15 amino acids. Trimming removed 0 bases at V and 0 bases at J, with 7 bases between. DNA of the CDR3: TGTGCCATCAGTGAGTCGGCATCTAGCACAGATACGCAGTATTTT. It codes for CAISESASSTDTQYF.

The gene calls are TRBV28 and TRBJ1-4; a weak D match, TRBD1 (5 bases). Germline V gene lookup returns CDR1 MDHEN and CDR2 SYDVKM. Trimming left V 1 base short and J 4 bases short, with 10 bases between. This CDR3 is 15 amino acids long. This chain's CDR3 is CASSLFGQGNEKLFF. CDR3 nucleotide sequence: TGTGCCAGCAGTTTATTCGGGCAGGGTAATGAAAAACTGTTTTTT.

The rearrangement uses TRBV9 and TRBJ1-3; D perhaps matches TRBD1 (5 bases). V was cut by 6 bases and J by 0 bases, with 16 bases left in between. The germline CDR1 and CDR2 sequences are SGDLS and YYNGEE. This CDR3 is built from 16 residues. CDR3 region: CASTPGLLSSGNTIYF. The CDR3 DNA is TGTGCCAGCACACCGGGACTACTTTCCTCTGGAAACACCATATATTTT.

The sample holds one count of this clone. The chain employs TRBV5-1 and TRBJ2-6; D is unresolved. Germline CDR1 reads SGHRS; CDR2 reads YFSETQ. The CDR3 has 14 amino acids. CDR3 residues: CAPEARSGANVLTF. In DNA form, the CDR3 reads TGCGCACCTGAGGCCCGCTCTGGGGCCAACGTCCTGACTTTC.

V gene TRBV6-6 combines with J gene TRBJ2-3; 8 nucleotides align to TRBD2. The trim removed 8 bases at V and 7 bases at J, leaving 8 bases unmatched. CDR1 is MNHNY, CDR2 SVGAGI, per germline (reference sequence). There are 13 residues in the CDR3. The CDR3 DNA is TGTGCCAGCTCACCGGGAGGGCAAAATACGCAGTATTTT. Its protein is CASSPGGQNTQYF.

The gene calls are TRBV6-6 and TRBJ2-3; 7 nucleotides line up with TRBD2. Trimming cost V 8 bases and J 0 bases; bases outside gene matches: 5. Germline V gene data show CDR1 as MNHNY and CDR2 as SVGAGI (reference sequence). There are 14 residues in the CDR3. CDR3 amino acids: CASGRDSSTDTQYF. DNA of the CDR3: TGTGCCAGCGGGAGGGATTCTAGCACAGATACGCAGTATTTT.

The rearrangement links TRBV5-6 to TRBJ1-1, with 7 bases identical to TRBD1. Germline assignment: CDR1 SGHDT and CDR2 YYEEEE. The V gene end was trimmed by 4 bases and the J gene end by 0 bases; junction bases not matched to a gene: 6. The CDR3 has 15 residues. The CDR3 sequence is CASSEGDRMNTEAFF. CDR3 bases: TGTGCCAGCAGCGAAGGGGACAGAATGAACACTGAAGCTTTCTTT.

The chain recombines TRBV3-1 (or the pseudogene TRBV3-2) with TRBJ2-1; the D gene is possibly TRBD1 (6 bases). The germline V gene has CDR1 LGHDT and CDR2 YNNKEL (reference sequence). The germline V and J ends were trimmed by 3 bases and 13 bases, with 16 bases remaining between them. This CDR3 is 13 amino acids long. The CDR3 nucleotides are TGTGCCAGCAGCCAGACTGGGACATCCCTACAGTTCTTC. As protein: CASSQTGTSLQFF.

The V gene is TRBV6-5, the J gene TRBJ2-7; D might be TRBD1 (6 bases). The CDR3 is 14 amino acids. The germline V and J ends were trimmed by 0 bases and 4 bases, with 10 bases remaining between them. The germline CDR1 and CDR2 sequences are MNHEY and SVGAGI. CDR3 coding DNA: TGTGCCAGCAGTTACTCGGAAACAGGGTACGAGCAGTACTTC. Translation: CASSYSETGYEQYF.

At least ten counts were recorded for this clone. J is TRBJ1-6 and V is TRBV2; D may be TRBD1 (5 bases). This CDR3 has 15 residues. Germline CDR1 reads SNHLY; CDR2 reads FYNNEI. The V gene lost 5 bases and the J gene lost 6 bases, with 14 bases spanning the gap. CDR3 amino acids: CASSPQGGGNSPLHF. The DNA of the CDR3 is TGTGCCAGCAGTCCGCAGGGAGGAGGTAATTCACCCCTCCACTTT. The full variable domain, its missing parts supplied by reference TRBV2 and TRBJ1-6, is EPEVTQTPSHQVTQMGQEVILRCVPISNHLYFYWYRQILGQKVEFLVSFYNNEISEKSEIFDDQFSVERPDGSNFTLKIRSTKLEDSAMYFCASSPQGGGNSPLHFGNGTRLTVT.

J is TRBJ1-5 and V is TRBV9; 8 positions match TRBD1. V trimming: 0 bases; J trimming: 7 bases; junction bases outside the gene matches: 27. The germline CDR1 and CDR2 sequences are SGDLS and YYNGEE. This CDR3 has 22 residues. The CDR3 nucleotides read TGTGCCAGCAGCGTAGATAGGACTAACGTGACAGGGGCGTGGGCAAAGCGACAGCCCCAGCATTTT. This translates into CASSVDRTNVTGAWAKRQPQHF.

With respect to this clone: This sample also contains other DNA sequences that code for the same CDR3. The chain uses TRBV9 and TRBJ2-3, with no clear D. Germline V gene sequence: CDR1 SGDLS, CDR2 YYNGEE. The V end was cut by 0 bases, the J end by 0 bases, with 5 bases between. This CDR3 is 14 amino acids long. For the CDR3, the DNA is TGTGCCAGCAGCGTAGGCGGCAGCACAGATACGCAGTATTTT. It translates to CASSVGGSTDTQYF.

Here the CDR3 reads CASSPPRTSLYEQYF. CDR3 bases: TGTGCCAGCAGTCCACCAAGGACTAGCTTATACGAGCAGTACTTC. The gene calls are TRBV28 and TRBJ2-7, with 8 bases that match TRBD2. The germline CDR1 and CDR2 sequences are MDHEN and SYDVKM. After removal of 5 bases from V and 4 bases from J, the junction contained 10 bases not matched to a gene. This CDR3 has 15 amino acids.

This chain connects TRBV19 to TRBJ2-3; weak D call: TRBD2 (5 bases). With 10 bases removed from V and 0 bases from J, the gap between germline ends came to 11 bases. Germline CDR1 LNHDA, CDR2 SQIVND (reference sequence). This CDR3 contains 13 residues. The CDR3 here is CATRTPSTDTQYF. In nucleotides, the CDR3 is TGTGCCACCAGGACTCCTAGCACAGATACGCAGTATTTT.

This chain joins TRBV7-3 and TRBJ2-3, with D uncertain. Germline V gene lookup returns CDR1 SGHTA and CDR2 FQGTGA. Deletions cut 5 bases from V and 1 base from J, with 13 bases between. The CDR3 runs to 15 residues. CDR3 sequence: CASSRGAYGTDTQYF. The CDR3 DNA sequence: TGTGCCAGCAGCCGCGGCGCCTATGGCACAGATACGCAGTATTTT.